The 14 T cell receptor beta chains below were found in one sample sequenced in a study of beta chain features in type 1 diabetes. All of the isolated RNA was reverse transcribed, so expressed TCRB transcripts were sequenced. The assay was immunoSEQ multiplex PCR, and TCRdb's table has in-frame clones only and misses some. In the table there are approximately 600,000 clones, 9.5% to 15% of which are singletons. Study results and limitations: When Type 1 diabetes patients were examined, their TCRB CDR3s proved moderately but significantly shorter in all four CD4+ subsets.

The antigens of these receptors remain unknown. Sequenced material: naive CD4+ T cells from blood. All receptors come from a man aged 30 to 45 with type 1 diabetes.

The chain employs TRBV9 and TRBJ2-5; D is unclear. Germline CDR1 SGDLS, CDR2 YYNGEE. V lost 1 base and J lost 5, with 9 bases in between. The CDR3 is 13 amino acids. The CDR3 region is CASSVSPVETQYF. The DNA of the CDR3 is TGTGCCAGCAGCGTAAGTCCGGTCGAGACCCAGTACTTC.

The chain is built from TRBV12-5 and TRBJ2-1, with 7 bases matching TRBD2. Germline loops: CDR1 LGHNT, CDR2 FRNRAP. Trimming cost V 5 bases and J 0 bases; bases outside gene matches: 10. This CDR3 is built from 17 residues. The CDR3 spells CASGPRDYPGSYNEQFF. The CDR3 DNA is TGTGCTAGTGGTCCCCGGGACTATCCGGGCTCCTACAATGAGCAGTTCTTC.

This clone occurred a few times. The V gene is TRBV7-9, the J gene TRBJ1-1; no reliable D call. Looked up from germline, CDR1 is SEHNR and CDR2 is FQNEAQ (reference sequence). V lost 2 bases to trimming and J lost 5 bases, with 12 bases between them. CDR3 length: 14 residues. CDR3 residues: CASSLRVAGTEAFF. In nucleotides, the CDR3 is TGTGCCAGCAGCTTAAGGGTTGCGGGAACTGAAGCTTTCTTT.

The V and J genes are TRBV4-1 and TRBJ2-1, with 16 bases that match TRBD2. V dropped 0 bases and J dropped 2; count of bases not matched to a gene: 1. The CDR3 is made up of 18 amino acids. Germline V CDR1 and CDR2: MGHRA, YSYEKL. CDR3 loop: CASSQEGLAGGPYNEQFF. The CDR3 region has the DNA TGCGCCAGCAGCCAAGAGGGACTAGCGGGGGGGCCCTACAATGAGCAGTTCTTC.

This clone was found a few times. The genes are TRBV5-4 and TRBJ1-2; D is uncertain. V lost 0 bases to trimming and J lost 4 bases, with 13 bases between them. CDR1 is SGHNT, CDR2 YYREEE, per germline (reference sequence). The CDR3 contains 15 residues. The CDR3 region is CASSLDPLVGYGYTF. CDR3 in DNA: TGTGCCAGCAGCTTGGACCCCCTTGTGGGCTATGGCTACACCTTC.

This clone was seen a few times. The CDR3 region is CASSIWSSGANVLTF. Written as DNA, the CDR3 is TGTGCCAGTAGTATTTGGAGCTCTGGGGCCAACGTCCTGACTTTC. The chain combines TRBV19 with TRBJ2-6; D gene uncertain. Trimming took 3 bases from V and 0 from J, leaving 6 bases between them. Germline V gene data show CDR1 as LNHDA and CDR2 as SQIVND (reference sequence). The CDR3 contains 15 residues.

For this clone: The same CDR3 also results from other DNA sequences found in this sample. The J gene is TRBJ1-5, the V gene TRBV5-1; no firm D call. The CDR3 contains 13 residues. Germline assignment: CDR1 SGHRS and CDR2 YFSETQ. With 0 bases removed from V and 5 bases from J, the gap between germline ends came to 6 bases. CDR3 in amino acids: CASSLGGDQPQHF. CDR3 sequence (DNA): TGCGCCAGCAGCTTGGGAGGTGATCAGCCCCAGCATTTT. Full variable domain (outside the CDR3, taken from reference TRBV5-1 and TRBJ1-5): KAGVTQTPRYLIKTRGQQVTLSCSPISGHRSVSWYQQTPGQGLQFLFEYFSETQRNKGNFPGRFSGRQFSNSRSEMNVSTLELGDSALYLCASSLGGDQPQHFGDGTRLSIL.

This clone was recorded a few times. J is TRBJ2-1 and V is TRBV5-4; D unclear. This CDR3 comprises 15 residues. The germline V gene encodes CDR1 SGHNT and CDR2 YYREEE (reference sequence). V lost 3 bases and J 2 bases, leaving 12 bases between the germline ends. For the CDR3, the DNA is TGTGCCAGCAGCTACCGGGCCTCAACCTACAATGAGCAGTTCTTC. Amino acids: CASSYRASTYNEQFF.

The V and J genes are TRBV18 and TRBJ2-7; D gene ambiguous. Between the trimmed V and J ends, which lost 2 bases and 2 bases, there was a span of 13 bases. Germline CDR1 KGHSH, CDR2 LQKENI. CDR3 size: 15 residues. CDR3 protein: CASSPGTSLPYEQYF. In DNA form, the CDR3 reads TGTGCCAGCTCACCAGGCACAAGCCTACCCTACGAGCAGTACTTC.

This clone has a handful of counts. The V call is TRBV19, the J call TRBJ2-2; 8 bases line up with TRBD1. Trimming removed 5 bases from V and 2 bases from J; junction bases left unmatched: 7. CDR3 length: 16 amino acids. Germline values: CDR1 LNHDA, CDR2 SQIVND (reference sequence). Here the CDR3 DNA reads TGTGCCAGTAGTTCCCAGGGGGCGAGCAACACCGGGGAGCTGTTTTTT. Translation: CASSSQGASNTGELFF. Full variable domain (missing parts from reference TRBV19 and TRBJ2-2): DGGITQSPKYLFRKEGQNVTLSCEQNLNHDAMYWYRQDPGQGLRLIYYSQIVNDFQKGDIAEGYSVSREKKESFPLTVTSAQKNPTAFYLCASSSQGASNTGELFFGEGSRLTVL.

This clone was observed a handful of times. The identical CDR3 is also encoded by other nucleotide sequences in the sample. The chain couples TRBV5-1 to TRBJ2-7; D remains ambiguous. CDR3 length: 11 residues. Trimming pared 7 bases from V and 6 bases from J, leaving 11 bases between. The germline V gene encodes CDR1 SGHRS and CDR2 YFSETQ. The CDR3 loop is CASHSGAEQYF. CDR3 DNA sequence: TGCGCCAGCCACTCGGGTGCCGAGCAGTACTTC.

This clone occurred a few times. CDR3 sequence: CSVVRAAPSTDTQYF. The CDR3 DNA is TGCAGCGTTGTTCGGGCTGCCCCTAGTACAGATACGCAGTATTTT. V and J are TRBV29-1 and TRBJ2-3; no definite D call. CDR3 size: 15 residues. Germline-derived CDR1 and CDR2 are SQVTM and ANQGSEA. Trimming took 4 bases from V and 3 from J, leaving 17 bases between them.

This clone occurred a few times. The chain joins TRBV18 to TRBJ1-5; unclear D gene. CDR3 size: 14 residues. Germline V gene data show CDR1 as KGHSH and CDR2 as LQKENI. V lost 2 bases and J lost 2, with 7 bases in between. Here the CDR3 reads CASSPYSGNQPQHF. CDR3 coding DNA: TGTGCCAGCTCACCATATTCGGGCAATCAGCCCCAGCATTTT. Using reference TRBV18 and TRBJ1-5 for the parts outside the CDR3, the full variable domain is NAGVMQNPRHLVRRRGQEARLRCSPMKGHSHVYWYRQLPEEGLKFMVYLQKENIIDESGMPKERFSAEFPKEGPSILRIQQVVRGDSAAYFCASSPYSGNQPQHFGDGTRLSIL.

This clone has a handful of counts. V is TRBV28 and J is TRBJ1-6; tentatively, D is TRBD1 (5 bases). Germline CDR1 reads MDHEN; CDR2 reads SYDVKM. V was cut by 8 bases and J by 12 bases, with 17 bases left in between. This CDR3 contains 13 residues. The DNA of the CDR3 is TGTGCCAGCTCATACTCAGGGTTCGTACCCCTCCACTTT. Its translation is CASSYSGFVPLHF.